Sequencing of this TCR beta chain was carried out in a study of human T cells and chemical hapten exposure. Across the whole study: Patch tests of 0.01% DPC on the upper back were read at 6 days. Patients having alopecia areata, totalis or universalis were mostly female.

Study processing details: Per sample, the median was around 100,000 TCRs, with values from about 24,000 to 680,000. TCRdb analysed the RACE reads with MiXCR anew, one entry per CDR3 protein. None of the V and J calls come from the authors' own analysis; TCRdb made them. The repertoire includes tens of thousands of distinct CDR3 sequences, approximately 10% of them detected once, and 2.2% sits in the top ten. The CDR3 extends over 13 amino acids. The germline CDR1 and CDR2 sequences are MDHEN and SYDVKM. V shed 5 bases and J shed 6 bases, with 11 bases lying between them. Time point specified: patch test 2, 6 weeks after DPC sensitization. Indicated treatment: therapeutic diphenylcyclopropenone sensitization with weekly scalp DPC. This clonotype was recorded a few times.

V is TRBV28 and J is TRBJ2-4; D unclear. This specimen was whole blood, taken in connection with sensitization to the hapten diphenylcyclopropenone (DPC). This receptor was identified in a man aged 35 to 55 with alopecia areata. Some clones in this sample may be carry-over from other donors' samples. The CDR3 here is CASSPGQVNIQYF. In nucleotides, the CDR3 is TGTGCCAGCAGTCCCGGGCAGGTAAACATTCAGTACTTC.